This T cell receptor beta chain was found in a study of blood T cells in healthy people across ages. Overall study results and limits: The percentage of naive T cells correlated strongly with TCR beta diversity.

Of note for this clonotype: Antigen: not known.

PCR was performed a second time for 7 to 11 cycles using a sample-barcoded 5' primer and a J-beta primer mix. Each CDR3 protein gets one entry after TCRdb re-called the 5' RACE reads with MiXCR. Of about 500,000 distinct CDR3 sequences in the sample, about 25% were seen once. These data were also reused for a study on T cells of mothers and their children. Turning to that study: The yield was over 8 million TCR beta CDR3 reads from each mother and a few million from each child.

Sequenced sample: blood. The sequence was collected from a boy between 10 and 17 years old in good health.

CDR3 sequence (DNA): TGTGCCAGCAGTTTCCGGGGACTCACTTCGAGCACAGATACGCAGTATTTT. Translated, it gives CASSFRGLTSSTDTQYF. The chain employs TRBV28 and TRBJ2-3, with D maybe TRBD2 (6 bases). Trimming shortened V by 3 bases and J by 0 bases, and 16 bases separated the two germline ends. Germline assignment: CDR1 MDHEN and CDR2 SYDVKM. The CDR3 length is 17 residues.